Here is one TCR beta chain with its context. As yet, its antigen is unknown. TCRdb's table, derived via immunoSEQ multiplex PCR, lists solely in-frame clones and lacks some. The data contain about 45,000 clones, around 75% of them seen just once; the ten biggest clones take up around 30%. This entry is derived from a study of vaccination effects on CD4 cells after COVID-19. Study summary: The study obtained samples from a couple of convalescent patients 16 days and one week before vaccination.

V was trimmed by 5 bases and J by 5 bases, leaving 16 bases between them. CDR1 SGHRS and CDR2 YFSETQ come from the germline V gene. This CDR3 spans 14 amino acids. Sequencing followed a ViraFEST assay step that expanded antigen-specific CD4+ T cells with viral peptide pools. Isolation of CD4+ T cells took place after approximately ten days of culture. PCR confirmed that the person was infected with SARS-CoV-2 between March and December 2020. Half-medium replacement with IL-2 medium occurred on days 3 and 7. General observations from the study: Few convalescent patients and no early post-infection timepoints were included in the study.

The chain uses TRBV5-1 and TRBJ1-1; D gene unclear. Sequences were derived from CD4+ T cells from PBMCs cultured with a peptide pool, sampled before COVID-19 vaccination. This receptor was taken from a human donor who had a prior SARS-CoV-2 infection. CDR3 DNA sequence: TGCGCCAGCAGTCCCGTTGGAGGAGGAACTGAAGCTTTCTTT. Amino acids: CASSPVGGGTEAFF.